What follows are 3 T cell receptor beta chains derived from one specimen sequenced in a study of T cell responses to AZD1222 COVID-19 vaccine. Data came from immunoSEQ multiplex PCR; TCRdb stores just in-frame clones and leaves some out. Of around 180,000 clones in the sample, approximately 94% were seen once. This material consisted of peripheral blood, taken 28 days after the second AZD1222 dose. Receptors were obtained from an adult who received the AZD1222 COVID-19 vaccine.

This clone was counted a single time. The chain uses TRBV18 and TRBJ2-5; D is unclear. The germline V and J ends were trimmed by 5 bases and 5 bases, with 12 bases remaining between them. CDR3 length equals 13 residues. Germline V gives CDR1 KGHSH, CDR2 LQKENI. The CDR3 spells CASSSDIGETQYF. Here the CDR3 DNA reads TGTGCCAGCTCATCTGATATCGGGGAGACCCAGTACTTC. Variable domain in full (rest from reference TRBV18 and TRBJ2-5): NAGVMQNPRHLVRRRGQEARLRCSPMKGHSHVYWYRQLPEEGLKFMVYLQKENIIDESGMPKERFSAEFPKEGPSILRIQQVVRGDSAAYFCASSSDIGETQYFGPGTRLLVL.

The chain couples TRBV20-1 to TRBJ2-1, with 9 bases aligning to TRBD2. V shed 3 bases and J 8 bases; nucleotides not matched to a gene: 11. The CDR3 has 15 residues. The germline V gene has CDR1 DFQATT and CDR2 SNEGSKA (reference sequence). The CDR3 loop reads CSASDAGGPRDEQFF. Here the CDR3 DNA reads TGCAGTGCTAGTGATGCGGGAGGGCCTCGCGATGAGCAGTTCTTC.

Here the CDR3 reads CASSPGTGPGVGYTF. CDR3 sequence (DNA): TGTGCCAGCTCACCGGGTACAGGGCCGGGGGTTGGCTACACCTTC. The chain recombines TRBV18 with TRBJ1-2; tentatively, D is TRBD1 (6 bases). The CDR3 consists of 15 residues. Trimming pared 3 bases from V and 7 bases from J, leaving 18 bases between. Germline values: CDR1 KGHSH, CDR2 LQKENI.